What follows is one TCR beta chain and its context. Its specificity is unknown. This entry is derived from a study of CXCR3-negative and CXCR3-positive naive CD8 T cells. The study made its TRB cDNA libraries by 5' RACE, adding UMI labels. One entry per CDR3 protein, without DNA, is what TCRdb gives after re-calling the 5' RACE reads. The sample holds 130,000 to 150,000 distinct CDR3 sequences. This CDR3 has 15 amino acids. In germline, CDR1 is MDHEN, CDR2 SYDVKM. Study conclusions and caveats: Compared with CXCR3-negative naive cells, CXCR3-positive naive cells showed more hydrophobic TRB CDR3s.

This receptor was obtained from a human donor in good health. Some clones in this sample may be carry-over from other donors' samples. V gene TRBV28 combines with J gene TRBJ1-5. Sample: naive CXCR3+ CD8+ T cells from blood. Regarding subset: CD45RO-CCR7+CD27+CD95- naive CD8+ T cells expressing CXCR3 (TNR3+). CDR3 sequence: CASSLWTEATQPQHF.